The 6 T cell receptor beta chains presented below share a single source sample, sequenced in a study of technical replicates of blood from a few donors. Assay used: immunoSEQ multiplex PCR; TCRdb lists only in-frame clones, some missing. The data hold fewer than 60,000 clones, with 90% to 95% observed a single time. Sequenced material: PBMCs. Receptors originate from a human donor in good health. Some clones in this sample may be carry-over from other donors' samples.

This clone was observed a single time. This chain joins TRBV7-3 and TRBJ1-5; D may be TRBD1 (6 bases). The CDR3 has 13 amino acids. Germline-derived CDR1 and CDR2 are SGHTA and FQGTGA. The V and J ends lost 5 bases and 4 bases respectively, with 9 bases between them. The CDR3: CASSRGQNQPQHF. In DNA form, the CDR3 reads TGTGCCAGCAGCCGAGGACAGAATCAGCCCCAGCATTTT. Based on the CDR3 plus reference TRBV7-3 and TRBJ1-5, the full variable domain is GAGVSQTPSNKVTEKGKYVELRCDPISGHTALYWYRQSLGQGPEFLIYFQGTGAADDSGLPNDRFFAVRPEGSVSTLKIQRTERGDSAVYLCASSRGQNQPQHFGDGTRLSIL.

In this sample, this clone turned up once. The chain couples TRBV10-3 to TRBJ1-3; 9 positions agree with TRBD1. The V segment lost 6 bases and the J segment 3 bases; nucleotides outside the gene matches: 9. The V gene's germline CDR1 is ENHRY and CDR2 SYGVKD. The CDR3 sequence is 16 residues long. CDR3 nucleotides: TGTGCCATCAGCTCCGGTACAGGGGGCAGTGGAAACACCATATATTTT. It is translated as CAISSGTGGSGNTIYF.

The CDR3 spells CATSRDLPPSTGSSYEQYF. The CDR3 coding sequence is TGTGCCACCAGCAGAGACTTACCACCCTCGACTGGAAGCTCCTACGAGCAGTACTTC. The chain couples TRBV15 to TRBJ2-7, with D hard to call. This CDR3 has 19 amino acids. V shed 0 bases and J shed 0 bases, with 21 bases lying between them. The germline gives CDR1 LNHNV, CDR2 YYDKDF (reference sequence).

The CDR3 DNA sequence: TGTGCCATCAGTGATTCCGGGACAGGGGGCCAGGGGCTCTACGAGCAGTACTTC. Its translation: CAISDSGTGGQGLYEQYF. The V and J genes are TRBV10-3 and TRBJ2-7, with TRBD1 identical over 12 bases. The trim removed 3 bases at V and 3 bases at J, leaving 12 bases unmatched. The CDR3 runs to 18 residues. The germline gives CDR1 ENHRY, CDR2 SYGVKD.

This chain connects TRBV7-9 to TRBJ1-2; D unclear. CDR3 size: 16 residues. Germline CDR1 and CDR2: SEHNR and FQNEAQ (reference sequence). The V end was cut by 6 bases, the J end by 3 bases, with 20 bases between. CDR3 coding DNA: TGTGCCAGCAGTCAAAGCCGGGGAACTCAGGACTATGGCTACACCTTC. Protein: CASSQSRGTQDYGYTF.

J is TRBJ2-5 and V is TRBV5-6; D gene unclear. The CDR3 loop spans 13 amino acids. CDR1 and CDR2 from the germline V gene are SGHDT and YYEEEE. Trimming stripped 4 bases from V and 7 bases from J, with 14 bases between. The CDR3 DNA reads as TGTGCCAGCAGCCATAGCAGAGGCGGGACCCAGTACTTC. It yields the protein CASSHSRGGTQYF.